The text below deals with one TCR beta chain. The method was immunoSEQ multiplex PCR; TCRdb's version includes in-frame clones alone and lacks a portion of them. In the table there are fewer than 500,000 clones, around nine tenths of which are singletons. Germline CDR1 reads ENHRY; CDR2 reads SYGVKD. This CDR3 has 18 amino acids. Trimming took 7 bases from V and 3 from J; bases not matched to a gene: 19. The record originates from a study of blood T cell repertoires in COVID-19. V usage is TRBV10-3 and J usage is TRBJ1-2; the match to TRBD1 covers 8 bases. The sequence came from a woman between 25 and 40 years old with acute COVID-19. The sample taken for sequencing was PBMCs or T cells enriched from blood (not recorded which). The CDR3 sequence is CAITEDRGGPSSHYGYTF. The CDR3 DNA is TGTGCCATCACGGAAGACAGGGGAGGGCCAAGTAGTCACTATGGCTACACCTTC.